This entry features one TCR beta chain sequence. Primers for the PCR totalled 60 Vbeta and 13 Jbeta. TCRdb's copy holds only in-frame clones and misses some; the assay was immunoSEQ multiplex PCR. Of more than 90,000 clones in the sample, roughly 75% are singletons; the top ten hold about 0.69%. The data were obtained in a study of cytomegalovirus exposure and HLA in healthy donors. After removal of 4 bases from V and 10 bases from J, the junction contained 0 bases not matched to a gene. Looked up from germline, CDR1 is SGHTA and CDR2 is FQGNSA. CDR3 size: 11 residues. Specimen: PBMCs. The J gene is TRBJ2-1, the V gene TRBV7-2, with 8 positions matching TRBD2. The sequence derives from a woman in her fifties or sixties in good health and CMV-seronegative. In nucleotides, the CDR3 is TGTGCCAGCAGCTCTAGCGGGGAGCAGTTCTTC. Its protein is CASSSSGEQFF.